This T cell receptor (beta chain) derives from a study of radiation and T cells in renal cell carcinoma. On the study more broadly: Nephrectomy followed 15 Gy stereotactic body radiation by 4 weeks.

Time point specified: blood 2 weeks post-SBRT. Regarding treatment: 15 Gy SBRT to primary tumor, nephrectomy 4 weeks later. Clones were sequenced by immunoSEQ multiplex PCR, and TCRdb holds only the in-frame ones, with some missing. This sample carries about 26,000 clones, about 85% of them seen once, and the ten largest clones take approximately 32%. This clone was counted a few times. Per germline, CDR1 SGHNT and CDR2 YYREEE (reference sequence). V shed 4 bases and J 4 bases; nucleotides not matched to a gene: 12. The CDR3 runs to 16 residues. The clonotype originates from a man between 60 and 75 years old with renal cell carcinoma. The chain carries TRBV5-4 and TRBJ1-1; TRBD1 matches 8 bases. The source was blood, collected from a patient whose treatment included radiotherapy and nephrectomy. CDR3 coding DNA: TGTGCCAGCAGCCTTACCAACAGGGGGGATGGCACTGAAGCTTTCTTT. Its translation is CASSLTNRGDGTEAFF.